This T cell receptor beta chain was retrieved from a study of Graves' ophthalmopathy and Graves' hyperthyroidism. General study results and limits: A roughly 76% specificity and about 90% sensitivity were achieved by a 13-signature model that separated ophthalmopathy from stable hyperthyroidism.

Researchers took RNA transcripts and amplified TCR beta CDR3 regions from them. After a first-round RT-PCR with HTBI primers, a second-round multiplex PCR was run. TCRdb reprocessed the multiplex PCR reads with MiXCR, giving one entry per CDR3 protein. The sample includes a few hundred thousand distinct CDR3 sequences, about 40% of them seen just once. This clonotype was counted ten times or more. The antigen remains undetermined. Among the hyperthyroidism patients, all were newly diagnosed, aged 18 to 65, with under 2 months' duration. The CDR3 is 15 residues long. Germline V gives CDR1 SGHDN, CDR2 FVKESK. V was pared by 4 bases and J by 5 bases, with 17 bases between.

Sequencing was performed on peripheral blood or thyroid tissue (not recorded which). V and J are TRBV14 and TRBJ2-5, with unresolved D. The sequence was obtained from an adult man with Graves' hyperthyroidism. CDR3 loop: CASSPARWARETQYF. The CDR3 coding sequence is TGTGCCAGCAGCCCAGCTCGTTGGGCTCGGGAGACCCAGTACTTC.